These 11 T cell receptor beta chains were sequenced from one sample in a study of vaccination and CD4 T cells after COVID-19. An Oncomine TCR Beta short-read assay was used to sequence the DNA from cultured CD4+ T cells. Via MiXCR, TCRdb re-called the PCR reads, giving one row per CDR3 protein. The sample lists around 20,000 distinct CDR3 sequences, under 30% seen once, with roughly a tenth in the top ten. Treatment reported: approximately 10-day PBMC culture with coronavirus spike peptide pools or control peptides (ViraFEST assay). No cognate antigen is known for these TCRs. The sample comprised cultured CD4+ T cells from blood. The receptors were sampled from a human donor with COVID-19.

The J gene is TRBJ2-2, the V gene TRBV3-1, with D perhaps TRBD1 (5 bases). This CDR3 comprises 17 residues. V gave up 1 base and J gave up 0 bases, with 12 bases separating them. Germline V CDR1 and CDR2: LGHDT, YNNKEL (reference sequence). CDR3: CASSQGPGWPNTGELFF. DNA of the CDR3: TGTGCCAGCAGCCAAGGACCAGGGTGGCCGAACACCGGGGAGCTGTTTTTT.

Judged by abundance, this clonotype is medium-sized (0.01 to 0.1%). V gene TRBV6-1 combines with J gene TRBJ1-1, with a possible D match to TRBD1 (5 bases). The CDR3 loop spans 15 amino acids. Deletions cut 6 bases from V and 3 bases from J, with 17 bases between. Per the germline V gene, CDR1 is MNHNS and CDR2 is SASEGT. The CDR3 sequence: CASSRRDPGYTEAFF. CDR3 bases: TGTGCCAGCAGCCGCCGGGACCCCGGGTACACTGAAGCTTTCTTT.

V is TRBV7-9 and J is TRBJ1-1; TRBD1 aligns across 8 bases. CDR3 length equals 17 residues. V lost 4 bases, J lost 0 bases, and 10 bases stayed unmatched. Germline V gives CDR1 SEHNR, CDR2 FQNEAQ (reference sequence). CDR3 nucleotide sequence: TGTGCCAGCAGCTCAGGGACAGGTGATCCAATGAACACTGAAGCTTTCTTT. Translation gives CASSSGTGDPMNTEAFF.

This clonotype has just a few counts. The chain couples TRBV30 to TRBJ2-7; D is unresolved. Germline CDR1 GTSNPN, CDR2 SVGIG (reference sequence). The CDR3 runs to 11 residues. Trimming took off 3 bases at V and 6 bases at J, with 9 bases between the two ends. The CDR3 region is CAWRATSEQYF. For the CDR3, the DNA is TGTGCCTGGAGGGCTACGAGCGAGCAGTACTTC.

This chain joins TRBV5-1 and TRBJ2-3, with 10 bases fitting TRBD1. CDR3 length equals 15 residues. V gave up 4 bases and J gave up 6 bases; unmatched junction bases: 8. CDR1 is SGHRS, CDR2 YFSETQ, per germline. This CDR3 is CASSPTGGRSDTQYF. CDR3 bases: TGCGCCAGCAGCCCGACAGGGGGCAGGTCCGATACGCAGTATTTT.

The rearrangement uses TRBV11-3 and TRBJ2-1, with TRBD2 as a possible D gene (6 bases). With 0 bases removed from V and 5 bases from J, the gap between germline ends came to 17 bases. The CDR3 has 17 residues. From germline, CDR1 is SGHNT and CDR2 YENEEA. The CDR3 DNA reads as TGTGCCAGCAGCTTAGATTGGAGGGATAGCCATAACAATGAGCAGTTCTTC. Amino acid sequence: CASSLDWRDSHNNEQFF.

CDR3 nucleotides: TGTGCCAGCAGTGACACTTCGGGAGGGTTTTGGGGCGAGCAGTACTTC. Amino acid sequence: CASSDTSGGFWGEQYF. V and J are TRBV6-1 and TRBJ2-7; 8 bases fit TRBD2. Germline V gives CDR1 MNHNS, CDR2 SASEGT. The CDR3 has 16 residues. V was pared by 3 bases and J by 6 bases, with 13 bases of the junction left unmatched.

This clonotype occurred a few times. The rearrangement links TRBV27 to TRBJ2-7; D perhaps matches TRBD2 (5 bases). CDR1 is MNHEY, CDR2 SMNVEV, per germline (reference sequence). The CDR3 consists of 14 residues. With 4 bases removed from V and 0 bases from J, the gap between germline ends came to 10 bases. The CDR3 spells CASSSRLLSYEQYF. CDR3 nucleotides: TGTGCCAGCAGTTCAAGACTACTCTCCTACGAGCAGTACTTC.

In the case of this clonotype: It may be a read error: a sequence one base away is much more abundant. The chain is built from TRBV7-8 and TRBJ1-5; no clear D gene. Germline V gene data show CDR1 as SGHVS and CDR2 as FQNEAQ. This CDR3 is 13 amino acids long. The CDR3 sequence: CASGLLPFQPQHF. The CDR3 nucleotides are TGTGCCAGCGGCTTACTCCCCTTTCAGCCCCAGCATTTT.

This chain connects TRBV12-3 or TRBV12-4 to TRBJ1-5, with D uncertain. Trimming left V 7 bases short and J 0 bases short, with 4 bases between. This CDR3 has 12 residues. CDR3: CASKVSNQPQHF. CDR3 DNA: TGTGCCAGCAAAGTTAGCAATCAGCCCCAGCATTTT.

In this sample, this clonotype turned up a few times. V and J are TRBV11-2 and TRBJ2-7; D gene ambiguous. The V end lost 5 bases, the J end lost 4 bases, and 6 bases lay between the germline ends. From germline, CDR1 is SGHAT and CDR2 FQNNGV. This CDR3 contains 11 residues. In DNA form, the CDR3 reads TGTGCCAGCAGCATCGGTTACGAGCAGTACTTC. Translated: CASSIGYEQYF.